The 9 T cell receptor beta chains presented below share a single source sample, sequenced in a study of blood T cell repertoires in COVID-19. The table came from immunoSEQ multiplex PCR; TCRdb's copy has only in-frame clones and leaves some out. The data contain 35,000 to 45,000 clones, 60% to 80% of them singletons. The sequenced sample consisted of peripheral blood. The receptors come from an elderly woman with acute or convalescent COVID-19.

The table lists this clone with a few counts. This chain connects TRBV2 to TRBJ2-7; D is possibly TRBD1 (5 bases). Germline V gene data show CDR1 as SNHLY and CDR2 as FYNNEI. V was cut by 4 bases and J by 6 bases, with 10 bases left in between. The CDR3 is 12 residues long. Written as DNA, the CDR3 is TGTGCCAGCAGTGGGCAGGGTTCCGAGCAGTACTTC. Protein: CASSGQGSEQYF. Together with reference TRBV2 and TRBJ2-7, the CDR3 gives the full variable domain: EPEVTQTPSHQVTQMGQEVILRCVPISNHLYFYWYRQILGQKVEFLVSFYNNEISEKSEIFDDQFSVERPDGSNFTLKIRSTKLEDSAMYFCASSGQGSEQYFGPGTRLTVT.

The chain joins TRBV11-2 to TRBJ2-2, with 8 bases identical to TRBD2. The CDR3 sequence is 16 residues long. V trimming: 5 bases; J trimming: 5 bases; junction bases outside the gene matches: 10. Per the germline V gene, CDR1 is SGHAT and CDR2 is FQNNGV. As DNA, the CDR3 is TGTGCCAGCAGCCTCCGGGGGGGTGCATGGACCGGGGAGCTGTTTTTT. This codes for CASSLRGGAWTGELFF.

The V and J genes are TRBV7-2 and TRBJ1-1; 7 nucleotides align to TRBD1. Germline V gene lookup returns CDR1 SGHTA and CDR2 FQGNSA. V was clipped by 0 bases and J by 8 bases; unmatched bases: 3. The CDR3 consists of 13 residues. CDR3 sequence reads: CASSLATTGEAFF. The DNA for the CDR3 is TGTGCCAGCAGCTTAGCAACGACAGGGGAAGCTTTCTTT.

V gene TRBV6-4 combines with J gene TRBJ2-7; 10 nucleotides line up with TRBD2. V was clipped by 1 base and J by 0 bases; unmatched bases: 18. Germline lookup yields CDR1 MRHNA and CDR2 SNTAGT. The CDR3 has 21 residues. CDR3 loop: CASSDFPPSSGSVTSSYEQYF. The CDR3 nucleotides read TGTGCCAGCAGTGACTTCCCCCCCTCTAGCGGGAGCGTTACCTCCTCCTACGAGCAGTACTTC.

The CDR3 sequence is CASTATGTGASTNEKLFF. The CDR3 nucleotides are TGTGCCAGCACCGCCACCGGGACAGGGGCTTCAACTAATGAAAAACTGTTTTTT. The gene calls are TRBV28 and TRBJ1-4; TRBD1 aligns across 10 bases. This CDR3 comprises 18 residues. Germline assignment: CDR1 MDHEN and CDR2 SYDVKM. Losses at the gene ends were 7 bases for V and 0 bases for J; bases not matched to a gene: 11.

The gene calls are TRBV3-1 (or the pseudogene TRBV3-2) and TRBJ2-7; D not certain. CDR3 length: 12 amino acids. From germline, CDR1 is LGHDT and CDR2 YNNKEL (reference sequence). Trimming shortened V by 5 bases and J by 3 bases, and 8 bases separated the two germline ends. This chain's CDR3 is CASSSSLYEQYF. The DNA for the CDR3 is TGTGCCAGCAGCTCTTCTCTCTACGAGCAGTACTTC.

This chain joins TRBV11-3 and TRBJ2-3; TRBD2 agrees at 13 bases. V lost 0 bases to trimming and J lost 5 bases; unmatched junction nucleotides: 14. There are 20 residues in the CDR3. The V gene's germline CDR1 is SGHNT and CDR2 YENEEA. Written as DNA, the CDR3 is TGTGCCAGCAGCTTAGAGTCTCCTGCTACGGGACTAGCGGGGCTAGATACGCAGTATTTT. Translating gives CASSLESPATGLAGLDTQYF.

V usage is TRBV19 and J usage is TRBJ1-2; possible D gene TRBD1, 5 bases. In germline, CDR1 is LNHDA, CDR2 SQIVND (reference sequence). The CDR3 extends over 16 amino acids. The V and J ends lost 5 bases and 5 bases respectively, with 21 bases between them. In nucleotides, the CDR3 is TGTGCCAGTAGTTATGTCGGCCGGGGGGATTTTTATGGCTACACCTTC. It translates to CASSYVGRGDFYGYTF.

This chain connects TRBV15 to TRBJ2-7, with 11 bases identical to TRBD2. The V gene end was trimmed by 0 bases and the J gene end by 2 bases; junction bases not matched to a gene: 3. This CDR3 is 16 amino acids long. Germline V CDR1 and CDR2: LNHNV, YYDKDF (reference sequence). CDR3 amino acids: CATSRDLAGGPYEQYF. The CDR3 coding sequence is TGTGCCACCAGCAGAGATTTAGCGGGAGGGCCCTACGAGCAGTACTTC.